Detailed here is one TCR beta chain. The specificity of this receptor is unknown. One base away there is no much larger clone; base qualities are not given. The data were obtained in a study of immune cell composition in non-small cell lung cancer (dated by TCRdb to the late 2010s). Study-level background: Histologic subtype, mostly lung adenocarcinoma or squamous cell carcinoma, was determined with H&E together with p63, CK5, Napsin A and TTF-1 immunohistochemistry. Several tumour specimens that had TCR-beta data belonged to rare histological subtypes and were left out of the subtype comparisons. TCR-beta sequencing from Adaptive Biotechnologies was done on 34 paired sets of NSCLC tumour and non-adjacent lung specimens and on around 24 tumour-only specimens. For supplementary cohort #1, made up of nine to ten lung adenocarcinoma cases, paired tumour/lung TCR-beta sequencing was done and TIL populations were generated so that tumour reactivity could be assessed. Study-wide findings and limitations: The reactivity cohort contained only 10 or so cases, and the tumour-reactive clones were not shown to have sequences in common with the dominant in vivo tumour-associated clones. No significant correlation was found between smoking pack-years and tumour TCR-beta clonality. Across ten or so adenocarcinoma cases, the maximal tumour-associated clone frequency showed a strong correlation with TIL tumour reactivity, but overall clonality showed no such correlation. Nearly half of NSCLC cases had tumour-associated clones >0.5%, with 75% of squamous carcinomas showing such clones compared with 33% of adenocarcinomas.

Normal lung samples came from the same patient and consisted of non-adjacent lung tissue collected as far from the tumour as possible, at a distance of at least 3 cm. Genomic DNA was extracted with the QIAamp DNA kit from frozen aliquots of unsorted single-cell suspensions. Tissues were received within 2 hours of resection and were immediately processed into single-cell suspensions. Tissue was broken up mechanically, digested enzymatically with DNase I, collagenase I and hyaluronidase for around 31 minutes at 37 degrees C, and then filtered and RBC-lysed. A two-step multiplex PCR amplified TCR-beta CDR3 regions from genomic DNA, and the second step of the PCR added Illumina-compatible adaptors. As a commercial immunoSEQ service, TCR-beta immunosequencing was carried out on an Illumina platform. The source study handled its data this way. Repertoires were summarised as Top 10 Clones, the percentage of T-cell templates from the ten most frequent sequences, and productive clonality. Values for productive clonality spanned 0 to 1, where a value of 1 indicated a monoclonal population. Tumour-associated clones, identified using log10 scatter plots, were defined as sequences that made up at least 0.1% of tumour T-cell templates and were not found in the matched non-adjacent lung. Student's t-tests were used for two-group comparisons, ANOVA was used for stages, and linear regression was used for relationships, with analyses conducted in GraphPad Prism7 and R. The immuneACCESS repertoire file appears here via TCRdb, limited to in-frame rearrangements. These files lack a portion of the clones; in checked studies, under half of the deficit traces to unresolved V genes, and the cause of the others is not known. For V, J and clone size, that table is used; D and trimming come from the DNA. This sample gives roughly 3,700 clones in total; approximately 70% of them show up just once. Of the sample, just under 30% is held by the ten largest clones.

For CDR1 and CDR2, the germline V gene (reference sequence) lists SGHNT and YYREEE. From the cysteine up to the phenylalanine, the CDR3 has a length of 12 residues. CDR3 DNA is the only sequence kept; it has 36 bases, read in frame from the first base. V drops 5 bases and J drops 6 bases, leaving 8 bases in between. This TCR was recovered from a human donor with non-small cell lung cancer. The sample consisted of non-adjacent lung tissue. The V and J genes are TRBV5-4 and TRBJ2-2; a tentative D call is TRBD2 (5 bases match). Here is the DNA: TGTGCCAGCAGTCGGACTTCCGGGGAGCTGTTTTTT. Translated, this gives CASSRTSGELFF. With the rest looked up from the reference TRBV5-4 and TRBJ2-2 genes rather than sequenced, the full variable domain is ETGVTQSPTHLIKTRGQQVTLRCSSQSGHNTVSWYQQALGQGPQFIFQYYREEENGRGNFPPRFSGLQFPNYSSELNVNALELDDSALYLCASSRTSGELFFGEGSRLTVL.